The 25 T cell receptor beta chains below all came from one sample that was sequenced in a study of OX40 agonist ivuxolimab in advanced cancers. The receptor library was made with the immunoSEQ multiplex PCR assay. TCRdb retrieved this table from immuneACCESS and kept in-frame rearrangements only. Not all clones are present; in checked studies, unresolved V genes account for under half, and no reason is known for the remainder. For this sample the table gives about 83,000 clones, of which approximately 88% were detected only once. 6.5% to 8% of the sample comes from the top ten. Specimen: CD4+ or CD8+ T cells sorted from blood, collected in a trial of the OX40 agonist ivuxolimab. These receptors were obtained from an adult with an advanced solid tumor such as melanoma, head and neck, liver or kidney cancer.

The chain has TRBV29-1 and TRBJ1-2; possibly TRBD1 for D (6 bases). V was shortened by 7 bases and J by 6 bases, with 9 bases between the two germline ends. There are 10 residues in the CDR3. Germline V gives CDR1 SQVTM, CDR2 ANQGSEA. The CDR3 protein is CSARTDGYTF. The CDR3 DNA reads TGCAGCGCTAGGACAGATGGCTACACCTTC.

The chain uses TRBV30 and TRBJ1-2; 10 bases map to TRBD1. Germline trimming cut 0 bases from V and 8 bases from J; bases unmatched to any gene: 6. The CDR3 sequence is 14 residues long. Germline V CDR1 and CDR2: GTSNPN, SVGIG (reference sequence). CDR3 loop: CAWSVDRGREGYTF. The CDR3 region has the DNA TGTGCCTGGAGTGTAGACAGGGGGCGAGAGGGCTACACCTTC.

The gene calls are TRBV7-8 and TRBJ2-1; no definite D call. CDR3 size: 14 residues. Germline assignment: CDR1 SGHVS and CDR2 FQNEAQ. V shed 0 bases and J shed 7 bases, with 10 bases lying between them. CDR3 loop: CASSLADSGNEQFF. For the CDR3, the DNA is TGTGCCAGCAGCTTAGCTGACTCCGGGAATGAGCAGTTCTTC.

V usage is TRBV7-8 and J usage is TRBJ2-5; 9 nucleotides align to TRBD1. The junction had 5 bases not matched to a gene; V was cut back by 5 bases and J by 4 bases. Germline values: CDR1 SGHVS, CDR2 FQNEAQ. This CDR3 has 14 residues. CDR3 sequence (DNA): TGTGCCAGCAGCACCCACAGGGGGCGAGAGACCCAGTACTTC. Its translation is CASSTHRGRETQYF.

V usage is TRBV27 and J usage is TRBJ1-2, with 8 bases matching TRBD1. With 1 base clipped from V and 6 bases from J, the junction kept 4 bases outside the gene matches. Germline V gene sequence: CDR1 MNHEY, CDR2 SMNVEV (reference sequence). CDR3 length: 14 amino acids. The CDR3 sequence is CASSLLSGGDGYTF. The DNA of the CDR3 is TGTGCCAGCAGTTTATTATCAGGGGGCGATGGCTACACCTTC.

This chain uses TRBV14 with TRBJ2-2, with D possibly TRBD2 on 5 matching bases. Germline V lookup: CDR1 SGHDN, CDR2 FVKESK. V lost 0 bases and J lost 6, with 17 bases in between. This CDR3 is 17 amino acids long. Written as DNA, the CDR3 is TGTGCCAGCAGCCAAGAATTGATAGGCCTCGGGGCCGGGGAGCTGTTTTTT. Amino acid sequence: CASSQELIGLGAGELFF.

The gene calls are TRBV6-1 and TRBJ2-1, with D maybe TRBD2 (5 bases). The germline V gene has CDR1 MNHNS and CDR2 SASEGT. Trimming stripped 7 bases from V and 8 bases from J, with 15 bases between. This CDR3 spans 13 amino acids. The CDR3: CASILTTPHEQFF. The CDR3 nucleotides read TGTGCCAGCATCCTGACTACCCCCCATGAGCAGTTCTTC.

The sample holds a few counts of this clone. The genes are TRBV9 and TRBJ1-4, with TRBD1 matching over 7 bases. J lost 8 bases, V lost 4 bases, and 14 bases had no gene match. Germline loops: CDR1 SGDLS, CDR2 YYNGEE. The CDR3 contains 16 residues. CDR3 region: CASSPHGGGLKEKLFF. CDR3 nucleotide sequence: TGTGCCAGCAGCCCCCACGGAGGGGGCTTAAAAGAAAAACTGTTTTTT.

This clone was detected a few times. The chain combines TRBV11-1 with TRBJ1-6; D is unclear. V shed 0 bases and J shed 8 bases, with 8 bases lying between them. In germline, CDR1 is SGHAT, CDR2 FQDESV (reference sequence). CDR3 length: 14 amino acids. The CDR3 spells CASSLATGDSPLHF. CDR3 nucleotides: TGTGCCAGCAGCTTAGCAACGGGTGATTCACCCCTCCACTTT.

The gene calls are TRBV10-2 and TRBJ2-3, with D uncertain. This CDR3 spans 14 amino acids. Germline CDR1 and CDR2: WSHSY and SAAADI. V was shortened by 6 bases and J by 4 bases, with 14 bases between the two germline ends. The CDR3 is CASRTLTAADTQYF. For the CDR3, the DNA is TGCGCCAGCAGGACCCTAACGGCGGCAGATACGCAGTATTTT.

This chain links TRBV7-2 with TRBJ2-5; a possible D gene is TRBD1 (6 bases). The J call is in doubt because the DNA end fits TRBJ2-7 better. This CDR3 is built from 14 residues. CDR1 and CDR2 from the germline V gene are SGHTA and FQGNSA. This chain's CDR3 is CASSSQGTSYEQYF. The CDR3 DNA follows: TGTGCCAGCAGCTCTCAGGGGACCTCCTACGAGCAGTACTTC.

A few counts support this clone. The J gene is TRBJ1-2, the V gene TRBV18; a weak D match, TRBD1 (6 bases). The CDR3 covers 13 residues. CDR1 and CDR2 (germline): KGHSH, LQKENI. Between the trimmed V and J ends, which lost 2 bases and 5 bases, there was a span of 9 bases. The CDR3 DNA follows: TGTGCCAGCTCACCAACACAGGGTTATGGCTACACCTTC. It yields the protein CASSPTQGYGYTF.

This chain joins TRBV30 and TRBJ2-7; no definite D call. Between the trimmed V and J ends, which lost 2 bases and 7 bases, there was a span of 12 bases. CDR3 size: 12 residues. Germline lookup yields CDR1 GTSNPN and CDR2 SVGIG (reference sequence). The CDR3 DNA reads TGTGCCTGGAGTCCCCGGGTGAGGGAGCAGTACTTC. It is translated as CAWSPRVREQYF.

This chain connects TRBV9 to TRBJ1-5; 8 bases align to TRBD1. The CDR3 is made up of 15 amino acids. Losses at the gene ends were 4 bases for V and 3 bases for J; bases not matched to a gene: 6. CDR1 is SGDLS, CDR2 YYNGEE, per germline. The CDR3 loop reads CASSPLGQVNQPQHF. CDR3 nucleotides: TGTGCCAGCAGCCCCCTGGGACAGGTCAATCAGCCCCAGCATTTT.

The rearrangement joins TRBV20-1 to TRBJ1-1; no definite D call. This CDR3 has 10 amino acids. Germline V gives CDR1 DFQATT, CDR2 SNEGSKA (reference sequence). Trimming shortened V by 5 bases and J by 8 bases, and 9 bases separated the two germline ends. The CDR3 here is CSACRYEAFF. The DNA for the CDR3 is TGCAGTGCTTGTAGGTACGAAGCTTTCTTT.

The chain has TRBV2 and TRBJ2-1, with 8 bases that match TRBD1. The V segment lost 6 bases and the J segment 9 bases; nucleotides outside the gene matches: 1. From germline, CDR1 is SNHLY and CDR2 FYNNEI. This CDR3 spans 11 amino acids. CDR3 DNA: TGTGCCAGCAGACAGGGGGGTGAGCAGTTCTTC. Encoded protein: CASRQGGEQFF.

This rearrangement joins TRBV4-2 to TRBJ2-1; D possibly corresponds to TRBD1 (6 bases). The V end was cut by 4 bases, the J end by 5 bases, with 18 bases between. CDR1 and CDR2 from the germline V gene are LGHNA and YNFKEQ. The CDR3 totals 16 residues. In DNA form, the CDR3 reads TGTGCCAGCAGCCTCGATCAGGGGAGAATCCACAATGAGCAGTTCTTC. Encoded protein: CASSLDQGRIHNEQFF.

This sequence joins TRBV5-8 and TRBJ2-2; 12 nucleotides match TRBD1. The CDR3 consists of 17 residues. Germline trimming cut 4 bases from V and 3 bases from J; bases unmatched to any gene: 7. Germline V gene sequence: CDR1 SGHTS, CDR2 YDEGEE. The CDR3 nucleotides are TGTGCCAGCAGCCCGTGGGACAGGGGGCCTTACACCGGGGAGCTGTTTTTT. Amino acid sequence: CASSPWDRGPYTGELFF. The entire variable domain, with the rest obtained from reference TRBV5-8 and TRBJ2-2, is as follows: EAGVTQSPTHLIKTRGQQATLRCSPISGHTSVYWYQQALGLGLQFLLWYDEGEERNRGNFPPRFSGRQFPNYSSELNVNALELEDSALYLCASSPWDRGPYTGELFFGEGSRLTVL.

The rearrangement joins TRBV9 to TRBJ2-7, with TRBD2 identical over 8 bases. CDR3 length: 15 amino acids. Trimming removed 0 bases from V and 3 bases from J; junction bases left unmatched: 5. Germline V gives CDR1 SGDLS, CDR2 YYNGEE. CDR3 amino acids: CASSVEASGSYEQYF. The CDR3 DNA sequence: TGTGCCAGCAGCGTAGAAGCGAGCGGGAGCTACGAGCAGTACTTC.

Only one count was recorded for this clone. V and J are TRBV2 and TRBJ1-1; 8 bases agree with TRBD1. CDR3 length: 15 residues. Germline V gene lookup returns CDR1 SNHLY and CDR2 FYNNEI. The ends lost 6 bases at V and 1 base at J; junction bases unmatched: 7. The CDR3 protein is CASSTGGFENTEAFF. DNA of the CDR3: TGTGCCAGCAGCACAGGGGGTTTTGAGAACACTGAAGCTTTCTTT. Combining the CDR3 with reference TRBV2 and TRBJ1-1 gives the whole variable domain EPEVTQTPSHQVTQMGQEVILRCVPISNHLYFYWYRQILGQKVEFLVSFYNNEISEKSEIFDDQFSVERPDGSNFTLKIRSTKLEDSAMYFCASSTGGFENTEAFFGQGTRLTVV.

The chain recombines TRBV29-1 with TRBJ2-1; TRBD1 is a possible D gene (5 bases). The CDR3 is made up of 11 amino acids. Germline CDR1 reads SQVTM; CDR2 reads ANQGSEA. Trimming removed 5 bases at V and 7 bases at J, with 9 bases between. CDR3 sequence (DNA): TGCAGCGTTATTAAGGGGAATGAGCAGTTCTTC. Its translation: CSVIKGNEQFF.

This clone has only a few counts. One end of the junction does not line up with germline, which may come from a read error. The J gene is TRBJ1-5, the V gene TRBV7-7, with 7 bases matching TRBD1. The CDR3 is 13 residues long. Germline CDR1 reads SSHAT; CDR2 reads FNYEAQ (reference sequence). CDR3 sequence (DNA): TGTGCTAGCAGCCAGGACAGGAATCAGCCCCAGCATTTT. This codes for CASSQDRNQPQHF.

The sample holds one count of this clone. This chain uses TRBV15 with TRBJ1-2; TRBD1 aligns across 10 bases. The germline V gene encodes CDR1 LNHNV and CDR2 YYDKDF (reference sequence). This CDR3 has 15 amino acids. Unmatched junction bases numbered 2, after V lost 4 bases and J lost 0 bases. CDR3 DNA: TGTGCCACCAGCAAAGGACAGGGGGCTAACTATGGCTACACCTTC. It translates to CATSKGQGANYGYTF.

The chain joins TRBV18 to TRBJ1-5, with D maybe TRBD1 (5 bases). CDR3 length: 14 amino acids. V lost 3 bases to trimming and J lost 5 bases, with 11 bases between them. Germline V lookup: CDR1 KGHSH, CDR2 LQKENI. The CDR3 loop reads CASSPGGGDQPQHF. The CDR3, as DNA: TGTGCCAGCTCACCGGGGGGAGGGGATCAGCCCCAGCATTTT. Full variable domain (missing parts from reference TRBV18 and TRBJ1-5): NAGVMQNPRHLVRRRGQEARLRCSPMKGHSHVYWYRQLPEEGLKFMVYLQKENIIDESGMPKERFSAEFPKEGPSILRIQQVVRGDSAAYFCASSPGGGDQPQHFGDGTRLSIL.

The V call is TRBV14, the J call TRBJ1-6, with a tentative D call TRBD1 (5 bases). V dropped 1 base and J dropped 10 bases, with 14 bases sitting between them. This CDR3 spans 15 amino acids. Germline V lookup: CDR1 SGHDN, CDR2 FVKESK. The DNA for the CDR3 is TGTGCCAGCAGCCAAGGGGGCTATACCGGGTCACCCCTCCACTTT. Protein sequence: CASSQGGYTGSPLHF.